A single sample gave rise to the 24 T cell receptor beta chains below, sequenced in a study of blood T cell repertoires in COVID-19. Method: immunoSEQ multiplex PCR; TCRdb's copy keeps in-frame clones and lacks some. Counted here are around 290,000 clones, about 86% occurring once; the ten biggest clones make up 13%. Source material: peripheral blood. The receptors shown here come from a woman in her 70s with COVID-19, enrolled during active disease.

This chain connects TRBV27 to TRBJ2-3; D possibly corresponds to TRBD2 (7 bases). Germline-derived CDR1 and CDR2 are MNHEY and SMNVEV (reference sequence). V was trimmed by 5 bases and J by 1 base, leaving 13 bases between them. The CDR3 spans 15 residues. CDR3 residues: CASSIGGGRTDTQYF. The CDR3 DNA sequence: TGTGCCAGCAGTATCGGCGGGGGCCGCACAGATACGCAGTATTTT.

This chain uses TRBV27 with TRBJ2-7; 9 nucleotides agree with TRBD1. This CDR3 is 16 amino acids long. Unmatched junction bases numbered 11, after V lost 6 bases and J lost 2 bases. CDR1 is MNHEY, CDR2 SMNVEV, per germline (reference sequence). The CDR3 bases are TGTGCCAGCAGACCCGTCAACCGGGACAGGGCCTACGAGCAGTACTTC. Protein sequence: CASRPVNRDRAYEQYF.

The chain is built from TRBV7-2 and TRBJ2-7; 14 nucleotides agree with TRBD2. This CDR3 region has 18 residues. From germline, CDR1 is SGHTA and CDR2 FQGNSA. The V gene end was trimmed by 0 bases and the J gene end by 3 bases; junction bases not matched to a gene: 7. The CDR3 bases are TGTGCCAGCAGCTTAGCGGGCGGGACTAGCGGGGGTTACTACGAGCAGTACTTC. Translating gives CASSLAGGTSGGYYEQYF.

This clone was observed a handful of times. The CDR3 sequence: CASSLGGGVAYEQYF. CDR3 DNA sequence: TGTGCCAGCAGCTTAGGAGGCGGAGTCGCCTACGAGCAGTACTTC. The chain carries TRBV13 and TRBJ2-7; D call uncertain. CDR1 is PRHDT and CDR2 is FYEKMQ in the germline V gene (reference sequence). This CDR3 has 15 residues. Trimming took off 0 bases at V and 2 bases at J, with 11 bases between the two ends.

Only one count was recorded for this clone. The V call is TRBV5-6, the J call TRBJ2-7, with 7 bases lining up with TRBD1. In germline, CDR1 is SGHDT, CDR2 YYEEEE. V was pared by 5 bases and J by 6 bases, with 8 bases of the junction left unmatched. This CDR3 comprises 13 residues. Here the CDR3 DNA reads TGTGCCAGCAGTTATTATCCAGGGGGCGAGCAGTACTTC. The encoded protein is CASSYYPGGEQYF.

As for this clone: Additional DNA sequences in this sample encode the identical CDR3. The rearrangement joins TRBV5-1 to TRBJ1-1; the D is unclear. The CDR3 spans 14 residues. The V gene's germline CDR1 is SGHRS and CDR2 YFSETQ. V lost 0 bases, J lost 2 bases, and 8 bases lay in between. CDR3 residues: CASSLVAGNTEAFF. The CDR3 DNA is TGCGCCAGCAGCTTGGTAGCGGGAAACACTGAAGCTTTCTTT.

This clone has just one count. The gene calls are TRBV5-8 and TRBJ1-1; TRBD1 matches at 7 bases. Germline loops: CDR1 SGHTS, CDR2 YDEGEE. The J segment lost 4 bases and the V segment lost 5 bases, leaving 8 bases of the junction unmatched. CDR3 length equals 14 residues. The CDR3 sequence: CASRKRQGGTEAFF. The CDR3 bases are TGTGCCAGCAGGAAACGACAGGGTGGCACTGAAGCTTTCTTT.

The rearrangement joins TRBV28 to TRBJ1-5; D is ambiguous. The germline CDR1 and CDR2 sequences are MDHEN and SYDVKM. V was trimmed by 10 bases and J by 2 bases, leaving 12 bases between them. The CDR3 is made up of 13 amino acids. CDR3 sequence reads: CATRGRGNQPQHF. CDR3 DNA sequence: TGTGCCACCAGAGGGAGGGGCAATCAGCCCCAGCATTTT.

J is TRBJ2-5 and V is TRBV10-2; D gene ambiguous. This CDR3 is built from 11 residues. V lost 4 bases, J lost 4 bases, and 4 bases lay in between. Per germline, CDR1 WSHSY and CDR2 SAAADI. The CDR3 DNA sequence: TGCGCCAGCAGTGCTAGAGAGACCCAGTACTTC. Protein: CASSARETQYF.

This sequence joins TRBV7-8 and TRBJ2-5; D unclear. CDR1 is SGHVS, CDR2 FQNEAQ, per germline. CDR3 length equals 13 residues. V gave up 5 bases and J gave up 5 bases, with 12 bases separating them. CDR3 loop: CASSRAPLETQYF. CDR3 coding DNA: TGTGCCAGCAGCCGGGCCCCTCTGGAGACCCAGTACTTC.

J is TRBJ1-3 and V is TRBV2; D is unclear. Germline values: CDR1 SNHLY, CDR2 FYNNEI. Trimming took 4 bases from V and 0 from J, leaving 16 bases between them. The CDR3 extends over 17 amino acids. The CDR3 reads CASSGAVMTHSGNTIYF. The CDR3 region has the DNA TGTGCCAGCAGTGGGGCTGTTATGACCCACTCTGGAAACACCATATATTTT. Based on the CDR3 plus reference TRBV2 and TRBJ1-3, the full variable domain is EPEVTQTPSHQVTQMGQEVILRCVPISNHLYFYWYRQILGQKVEFLVSFYNNEISEKSEIFDDQFSVERPDGSNFTLKIRSTKLEDSAMYFCASSGAVMTHSGNTIYFGEGSWLTVV.

V gene TRBV30 combines with J gene TRBJ2-6, with TRBD1 matching 7 bases. This CDR3 comprises 15 residues. Trimming cost V 1 base and J 0 bases; bases outside gene matches: 0. Per germline, CDR1 GTSNPN and CDR2 SVGIG (reference sequence). The CDR3 loop is CAWSAGGSGANVLTF. CDR3 nucleotides: TGTGCCTGGAGTGCAGGGGGCTCTGGGGCCAACGTCCTGACTTTC. The full variable domain, with the rest looked up from reference TRBV30 and TRBJ2-6, is SQTIHQWPATLVQPVGSPLSLECTVEGTSNPNLYWYRQAAGRGLQLLFYSVGIGQISSEVPQNLSASRPQDRQFILSSKKLLLSDSGFYLCAWSAGGSGANVLTFGAGSRLTVL.

This clone appeared a single time. J is TRBJ2-5 and V is TRBV5-5, with D possibly TRBD1 on 6 matching bases. This CDR3 comprises 15 residues. CDR1 SGHKS and CDR2 YYEKEE come from the germline V gene (reference sequence). The ends were cut back, 4 bases at V and 1 base at J, with 14 bases in the middle. The CDR3 loop reads CASSAPSGVQETQYF. The CDR3 region has the DNA TGTGCCAGCAGCGCCCCTTCAGGGGTCCAAGAGACCCAGTACTTC.

The V and J genes are TRBV5-1 and TRBJ2-7; the match to TRBD2 covers 10 bases. In germline, CDR1 is SGHRS, CDR2 YFSETQ. This CDR3 contains 15 residues. Trimming cost V 4 bases and J 5 bases; bases outside gene matches: 9. CDR3 nucleotides: TGCGCCAGCAGCCCTACCGGGACTAGCGAGGACGAGCAGTACTTC. It specifies CASSPTGTSEDEQYF.

To note about this clone: At the DNA level, this CDR3 is encoded by other sequences in the same sample as well. The chain combines TRBV19 with TRBJ1-1; possible D gene TRBD1, 6 bases. The CDR3 covers 13 residues. V lost 4 bases, J lost 4 bases, and 10 bases lay in between. Germline-derived CDR1 and CDR2 are LNHDA and SQIVND (reference sequence). CDR3 in DNA: TGTGCCAGTAGTACACAGGGTGGCACTGAAGCTTTCTTT. This sequence encodes CASSTQGGTEAFF.

The rearrangement joins TRBV27 to TRBJ2-1, with TRBD2 matching over 11 bases. The CDR3 contains 14 residues. In germline, CDR1 is MNHEY, CDR2 SMNVEV (reference sequence). Trimming at V came to 5 bases and at J to 10 bases, leaving 7 bases not matched to a gene. The CDR3: CASSGLAGIREQFF. The DNA of the CDR3 is TGTGCCAGCAGTGGACTAGCGGGTATCAGGGAGCAGTTCTTC.

The CDR3 loop reads CASTSNWETQHF. As DNA, the CDR3 is TGTGCCAGCACCTCGAATTGGGAGACCCAGCATTTT. The chain is built from TRBV28 and TRBJ1-5; D gene uncertain. V lost 7 bases to trimming and J lost 11 bases, with 15 bases between them. Germline lookup yields CDR1 MDHEN and CDR2 SYDVKM. This CDR3 has 12 amino acids.

The chain uses TRBV7-2 and TRBJ2-1, with 12 bases that match TRBD2. There are 16 residues in the CDR3. After removal of 3 bases from V and 6 bases from J, the junction contained 6 bases not matched to a gene. Germline assignment: CDR1 SGHTA and CDR2 FQGNSA. In nucleotides, the CDR3 is TGTGCCAGCAGCTTTAGCAGGACTAGCGGGGCCAATGAGCAGTTCTTC. It specifies CASSFSRTSGANEQFF.

V and J are TRBV7-2 and TRBJ1-1; D remains ambiguous. CDR3 length: 14 residues. Germline V CDR1 and CDR2: SGHTA, FQGNSA. V lost 4 bases, J lost 8 bases, and 17 bases lay in between. The CDR3 nucleotides are TGTGCCAGCAGCTGGGTGGCGGGTCTGACCGAAGCTTTCTTT. Its protein product is CASSWVAGLTEAFF. Together with reference TRBV7-2 and TRBJ1-1, the CDR3 gives the full variable domain: GAGVSQSPSNKVTEKGKDVELRCDPISGHTALYWYRQSLGQGLEFLIYFQGNSAPDKSGLPSDRFSAERTGGSVSTLTIQRTQQEDSAVYLCASSWVAGLTEAFFGQGTRLTVV.

This clone showed up just once. The chain employs TRBV3-1 (or the pseudogene TRBV3-2) and TRBJ2-2, with D possibly matching TRBD1 (6 bases). The V end was cut by 0 bases, the J end by 6 bases, with 11 bases between. CDR1 LGHDT and CDR2 YNNKEL come from the germline V gene (reference sequence). The CDR3 contains 15 residues. The CDR3 spells CASSQDPDRSGELFF. DNA for the CDR3: TGTGCCAGCAGCCAAGATCCTGACAGGTCCGGGGAGCTGTTTTTT.

The rearrangement joins TRBV9 to TRBJ2-1, with D perhaps matching TRBD1 (5 bases). Germline-derived CDR1 and CDR2 are SGDLS and YYNGEE. Trimming took 0 bases from V and 6 from J, leaving 16 bases between them. The length of the CDR3 is 16 residues. Here the CDR3 reads CASSVAPQGWGNEQFF. The CDR3, as DNA: TGTGCCAGCAGCGTAGCTCCGCAGGGTTGGGGCAATGAGCAGTTCTTC.

V and J are TRBV11-2 and TRBJ2-1; TRBD1 agrees at 9 bases. The CDR3 consists of 15 residues. Germline V lookup: CDR1 SGHAT, CDR2 FQNNGV. Losses at the gene ends were 6 bases for V and 7 bases for J; bases not matched to a gene: 10. The chain's CDR3 is CASSHGTGNRNEQFF. CDR3 DNA: TGTGCCAGCAGTCATGGGACAGGGAATCGGAATGAGCAGTTCTTC.

The CDR3 region is CASSPGTAGSDTQYF. For the CDR3, the DNA is TGTGCCAGTAGTCCAGGGACTGCAGGTTCGGATACGCAGTATTTT. The chain carries TRBV19 and TRBJ2-3; a possible D gene is TRBD2 (6 bases). The germline CDR1 and CDR2 sequences are LNHDA and SQIVND (reference sequence). The V end was cut by 5 bases, the J end by 6 bases, with 18 bases between. The CDR3 sequence is 15 residues long.

This chain connects TRBV18 to TRBJ1-5; D not resolved. This CDR3 comprises 14 residues. The V gene lost 3 bases and the J gene lost 0 bases, with 6 bases spanning the gap. Per germline, CDR1 KGHSH and CDR2 LQKENI. CDR3 sequence: CASSPAYSNQPQHF. CDR3 DNA sequence: TGTGCCAGCTCACCGGCATATAGCAATCAGCCCCAGCATTTT. Full variable domain (rest looked up from reference TRBV18 and TRBJ1-5): NAGVMQNPRHLVRRRGQEARLRCSPMKGHSHVYWYRQLPEEGLKFMVYLQKENIIDESGMPKERFSAEFPKEGPSILRIQQVVRGDSAAYFCASSPAYSNQPQHFGDGTRLSIL.